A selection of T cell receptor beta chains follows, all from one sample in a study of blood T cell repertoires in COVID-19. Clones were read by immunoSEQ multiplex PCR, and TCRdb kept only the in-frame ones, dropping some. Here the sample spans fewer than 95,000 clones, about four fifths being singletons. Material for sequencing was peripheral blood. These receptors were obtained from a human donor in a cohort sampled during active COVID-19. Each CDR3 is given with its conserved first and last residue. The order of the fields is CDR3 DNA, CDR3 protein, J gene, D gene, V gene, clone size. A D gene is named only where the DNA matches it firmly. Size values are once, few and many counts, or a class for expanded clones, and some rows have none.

CDR3nt: TGTGCCAGCAGACCAGTGGGGGCTCGGGGCACTGAAGCTTTCTTT
CDR3aa: CASRPVGARGTEAFF
j_gene: TRBJ1-1
d_gene: .
v_gene: TRBV27
abundance: .

CDR3nt: TGCAGCGTTGCACAGGGCGTCAATCAGCCCCAGCATTTT
CDR3aa: CSVAQGVNQPQHF
j_gene: TRBJ1-5
d_gene: .
v_gene: TRBV29-1
abundance: .

CDR3nt: TGTGCCAGCAGCCAAGATCCCCAGCGGGGGGGCCTAGATACGCAGTATTTT
CDR3aa: CASSQDPQRGGLDTQYF
j_gene: TRBJ2-3
d_gene: TRBD2
v_gene: TRBV4-2
abundance: .

CDR3nt: TGTGCCAGCAGCCAGGGGGACAGCTCCTACGAGCAGTACTTC
CDR3aa: CASSQGDSSYEQYF
j_gene: TRBJ2-7
d_gene: TRBD1
v_gene: TRBV14
abundance: once

CDR3nt: TGTGCCAGCAGCTTGACACGGGGCACAGATACGCAGTATTTT
CDR3aa: CASSLTRGTDTQYF
j_gene: TRBJ2-3
d_gene: .
v_gene: TRBV5-6
abundance: .

CDR3nt: TGTGCCAGCAGCGTAGGCAGGCGCGGCAATCAGCCCCAGCATTTT
CDR3aa: CASSVGRRGNQPQHF
j_gene: TRBJ1-5
d_gene: .
v_gene: TRBV9
abundance: once

CDR3nt: TGTGCCCCCGAGGTGATTCCCGGGGAGCTGTTTTTT
CDR3aa: CAPEVIPGELFF
j_gene: TRBJ2-2
d_gene: .
v_gene: TRBV7-9
abundance: once

CDR3nt: TGTGCCAGCAGCGTAGACTGGGGCCCCTACAATGAGCAGTTCTTC
CDR3aa: CASSVDWGPYNEQFF
j_gene: TRBJ2-1
d_gene: .
v_gene: TRBV9
abundance: .

CDR3nt: TGTGCCAGCAAATCCAAAGGGGACAGAACCTACAATGAGCAGTTCTTC
CDR3aa: CASKSKGDRTYNEQFF
j_gene: TRBJ2-1
d_gene: TRBD1
v_gene: TRBV27
abundance: .

CDR3nt: TGCGCCAGCAGCATCGGACAGGGCGCACTAGATGAAAAACTGTTTTTT
CDR3aa: CASSIGQGALDEKLFF
j_gene: TRBJ1-4
d_gene: TRBD1
v_gene: TRBV5-1
abundance: .

CDR3nt: TGTGCCAGCAGCTCCGAAGCGGGGTTTGCCTACGAGCAGTACTTC
CDR3aa: CASSSEAGFAYEQYF
j_gene: TRBJ2-7
d_gene: TRBD2
v_gene: TRBV11-2
abundance: .

CDR3nt: TGTGCCAGCAGTAACACCCGGGACAGGGGGTATGGCTACACCTTC
CDR3aa: CASSNTRDRGYGYTF
j_gene: TRBJ1-2
d_gene: TRBD1
v_gene: TRBV28
abundance: .

CDR3nt: TGTGCCAGCTCACCACACAGGGGAGAGACCCAGTACTTC
CDR3aa: CASSPHRGETQYF
j_gene: TRBJ2-5
d_gene: TRBD1
v_gene: TRBV18
abundance: .

CDR3nt: TGTGCCAGCACCAGAAGGGGGACAGGGATCTACGAGCAGTACTTC
CDR3aa: CASTRRGTGIYEQYF
j_gene: TRBJ2-7
d_gene: TRBD1
v_gene: TRBV28
abundance: .

CDR3nt: TGCAGCGTTGACGAGGGCTACACCTTC
CDR3aa: CSVDEGYTF
j_gene: TRBJ1-2
d_gene: .
v_gene: TRBV29-1
abundance: .

CDR3nt: TGTGCCACCAGGGGGACAGGGTCTGAAGCTTTCTTT
CDR3aa: CATRGTGSEAFF
j_gene: TRBJ1-1
d_gene: TRBD1
v_gene: TRBV24-1
abundance: .

CDR3nt: TGTGCCAGCAGTGAAACCAGGGTTAACGGCGAGCAGTACTTC
CDR3aa: CASSETRVNGEQYF
j_gene: TRBJ2-7
d_gene: .
v_gene: TRBV2
abundance: .

CDR3nt: TGTGCCAGCAGTCTCTCGGGACAGTTATCTGGCTACACCTTC
CDR3aa: CASSLSGQLSGYTF
j_gene: TRBJ1-2
d_gene: TRBD1
v_gene: TRBV6-5
abundance: .

CDR3nt: TGCAGCGTCAAGTTCGGGGGAGGGGGTTGGGAGCTGTTTTTT
CDR3aa: CSVKFGGGGWELFF
j_gene: TRBJ2-2
d_gene: .
v_gene: TRBV29-1
abundance: .

CDR3nt: TGTGCCAGCAGCAAAGCGCCCGCCCCGCAAAAAAGACAGGGATCACCCTATAATTCACCCCTCCACTTT
CDR3aa: CASSKAPAPQKRQGSPYNSPLHF
j_gene: TRBJ1-6
d_gene: .
v_gene: TRBV21-1
abundance: .

CDR3nt: TGCGCCAGCAGCTTCTCTCCAGGGACAGATACGCAGTATTTT
CDR3aa: CASSFSPGTDTQYF
j_gene: TRBJ2-3
d_gene: .
v_gene: TRBV5-1
abundance: .

CDR3nt: TGCGCCAGCAGCTTGGGGGACAGACCCTACGAGCAGTACTTC
CDR3aa: CASSLGDRPYEQYF
j_gene: TRBJ2-7
d_gene: TRBD1
v_gene: TRBV5-1
abundance: .

CDR3nt: TGTGCCAGCAGTTTCAGGGGCAAGAACACTGAAGCTTTCTTT
CDR3aa: CASSFRGKNTEAFF
j_gene: TRBJ1-1
d_gene: .
v_gene: TRBV28
abundance: once

CDR3nt: TGCGCCAGCAGCCAAGATCGGTTTCGGGAAGACTACGAGCAGTACTTC
CDR3aa: CASSQDRFREDYEQYF
j_gene: TRBJ2-7
d_gene: .
v_gene: TRBV4-1
abundance: .

CDR3nt: TGTGCCAGCAGCGTAGGACTAGCGGGGGCTTTTTCATACAATGAGCAGTTCTTC
CDR3aa: CASSVGLAGAFSYNEQFF
j_gene: TRBJ2-1
d_gene: TRBD2
v_gene: TRBV9
abundance: .

CDR3nt: TGTGCCACCAGTTCGACAGGGCGCACAGATACGCAGTATTTT
CDR3aa: CATSSTGRTDTQYF
j_gene: TRBJ2-3
d_gene: TRBD1
v_gene: TRBV24-1
abundance: .

CDR3nt: TGTGCCAGCAGCTTCAATCAATTCCGCACAGATACGCAGTATTTT
CDR3aa: CASSFNQFRTDTQYF
j_gene: TRBJ2-3
d_gene: .
v_gene: TRBV11-2
abundance: .

CDR3nt: TGTGCCAGCACCCCCAGTGGGGGGGGCTATGGCTACACCTTC
CDR3aa: CASTPSGGGYGYTF
j_gene: TRBJ1-2
d_gene: .
v_gene: TRBV27
abundance: .

CDR3nt: TGTGCCAGCAGGAAGCGACAGACCGGGGAGCTGTTTTTT
CDR3aa: CASRKRQTGELFF
j_gene: TRBJ2-2
d_gene: .
v_gene: TRBV6-5
abundance: .